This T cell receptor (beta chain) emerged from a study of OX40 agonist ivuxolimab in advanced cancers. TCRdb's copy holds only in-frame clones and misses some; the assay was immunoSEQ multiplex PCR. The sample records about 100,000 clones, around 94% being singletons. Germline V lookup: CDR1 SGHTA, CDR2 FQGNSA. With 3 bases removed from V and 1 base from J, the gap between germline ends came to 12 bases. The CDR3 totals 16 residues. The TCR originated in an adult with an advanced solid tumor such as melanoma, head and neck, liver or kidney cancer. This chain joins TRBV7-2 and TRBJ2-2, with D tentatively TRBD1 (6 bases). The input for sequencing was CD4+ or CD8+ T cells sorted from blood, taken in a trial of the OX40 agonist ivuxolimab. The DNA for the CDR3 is TGTGCCAGCAGCTTCTCCGGGACAAGGAACACCGGGGAGCTGTTTTTT. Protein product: CASSFSGTRNTGELFF.